This T cell receptor (beta chain) derives from a study of Ad26.COV2.S vaccination and SARS-CoV-2 variants. Remarks on this clone: Its antigen remains unidentified.

Findings and caveats of the study: Substantial post-vaccination breadth of spike-specific CD8+ and CD4+ T cell responses was reported.

Germline V CDR1 and CDR2: LGHDT, YNNKEL (reference sequence). The CDR3 is 19 amino acids. V gave up 3 bases and J gave up 1 base; unmatched junction bases: 13. Profiling relied on immunoSEQ multiplex PCR, and the TCRdb table lists in-frame clones only, not all of them. Of around 450,000 clones listed, approximately 90% are singletons. The sample's treatment: around 19 received Ad26.COV2.S at low or high dose, single or two shots; 5 received placebo; per-sample allocation not given. The investigators took samples on day 63 after the first vaccine or placebo injection. The receptor was derived from a person between 18 and 65 years old who received the Ad26.COV2.S COVID-19 vaccine or a placebo. The specimen comprised peripheral blood, sampled in a trial of Ad26.COV2.S vaccine versus placebo. The chain combines TRBV3-1 (or the pseudogene TRBV3-2) with TRBJ1-3; 9 positions match TRBD1. The CDR3 loop is CASSQPPQGALVSGNTIYF. CDR3 bases: TGTGCCAGCAGCCAGCCTCCACAGGGGGCACTTGTATCTGGAAACACCATATATTTT.